These 10 T cell receptor beta chains share one sample of origin, sequenced in a study of T cell responses to AZD1222 COVID-19 vaccine. Sequenced by immunoSEQ multiplex PCR; TCRdb stores in-frame clones only, minus some. This table has roughly 120,000 clones, approximately 90% appearing once. The sequenced sample was peripheral blood, obtained 28 days after the second AZD1222 dose. The receptors here all came from an adult who received the AZD1222 COVID-19 vaccine.

This chain connects TRBV3-1 (or the pseudogene TRBV3-2) to TRBJ2-3; 9 nucleotides match TRBD2. The CDR3 totals 15 residues. The germline V gene has CDR1 LGHDT and CDR2 YNNKEL (reference sequence). With V trimmed by 3 bases and J by 5 bases, 6 bases remained unmatched. The chain's CDR3 is CASSQIAGAKDTQYF. The CDR3 DNA follows: TGTGCCAGCAGCCAGATAGCGGGAGCGAAAGATACGCAGTATTTT.

The V call is TRBV28, the J call TRBJ2-6; D remains unclear. The CDR3 is 14 residues long. Trimming removed 5 bases at V and 4 bases at J, with 9 bases between. Germline CDR1 and CDR2: MDHEN and SYDVKM. The CDR3 reads CASSPPSGANVLTF. Here the CDR3 DNA reads TGTGCCAGCAGTCCCCCTTCGGGGGCCAACGTCCTGACTTTC.

The rearrangement links TRBV4-1 to TRBJ1-1, with a possible D match to TRBD1 (5 bases). Germline CDR1 is MGHRA and CDR2 is YSYEKL. This CDR3 contains 18 residues. V was trimmed by 0 bases and J by 5 bases, leaving 22 bases between them. The CDR3 is CASSQDRVRYRKGTEAFF. In DNA, the CDR3 is TGCGCCAGCAGCCAAGATAGGGTTCGGTACAGGAAGGGGACTGAAGCTTTCTTT.

The V call is TRBV2, the J call TRBJ1-5; D is unresolved. The germline V gene has CDR1 SNHLY and CDR2 FYNNEI. V was pared by 4 bases and J by 2 bases, with 6 bases between. This CDR3 spans 13 amino acids. The CDR3 reads CASSVGGNQPQHF. CDR3 DNA sequence: TGTGCCAGCAGTGTCGGAGGCAATCAGCCCCAGCATTTT.

The chain employs TRBV30 and TRBJ2-5; TRBD2 agrees at 12 bases. V was clipped by 0 bases and J by 9 bases; unmatched bases: 14. The CDR3 contains 17 residues. Germline values: CDR1 GTSNPN, CDR2 SVGIG (reference sequence). CDR3 bases: TGTGCCTGGAGTGTACGGTGGGCTAGCGGGAGGGGGACGGCCCAGTACTTC. It yields the protein CAWSVRWASGRGTAQYF.

The chain carries TRBV27 and TRBJ2-7, with 14 bases matching TRBD2. The V segment lost 5 bases and the J segment 9 bases; nucleotides outside the gene matches: 6. This CDR3 has 14 amino acids. The germline CDR1 and CDR2 sequences are MNHEY and SMNVEV (reference sequence). CDR3: CASSATTSGRVQYF. DNA for the CDR3: TGTGCCAGCAGTGCCACGACTAGCGGGAGGGTGCAGTACTTC.

DNA for the CDR3: TGTGCCAGCAGTGATGGGGTTGGGCAGCCCCAGCATTTT. Its translation: CASSDGVGQPQHF. The chain carries TRBV6-1 and TRBJ1-5, with D uncertain. V was pared by 3 bases and J by 7 bases, with 10 bases between. The germline CDR1 and CDR2 sequences are MNHNS and SASEGT. CDR3 length equals 13 residues.

The J gene is TRBJ2-2, the V gene TRBV7-9; D unclear. Trimming shortened V by 0 bases and J by 1 base, and 12 bases separated the two germline ends. Per the germline V gene, CDR1 is SEHNR and CDR2 is FQNEAQ (reference sequence). CDR3 length equals 17 residues. In nucleotides, the CDR3 is TGTGCCAGCAGCTTAGCGCTCAGCAAAGGGAACACCGGGGAGCTGTTTTTT. Translated: CASSLALSKGNTGELFF.

The J gene is TRBJ1-2, the V gene TRBV3-1 (or the pseudogene TRBV3-2), with D hard to call. The ends were cut back, 3 bases at V and 6 bases at J, with 14 bases in the middle. This CDR3 region has 14 residues. The germline V gene has CDR1 LGHDT and CDR2 YNNKEL (reference sequence). The CDR3 bases are TGTGCCAGCAGCCAGGACCAAGGGAGGGATGGCTACACCTTC. Protein sequence: CASSQDQGRDGYTF.

This chain joins TRBV28 and TRBJ1-6, with 8 bases matching TRBD1. This CDR3 is 16 amino acids long. V lost 3 bases, J lost 8 bases, and 9 bases stayed unmatched. Germline assignment: CDR1 MDHEN and CDR2 SYDVKM. The DNA for the CDR3 is TGTGCCAGCAGTTTTGGAACAGGGGGTGGGGATTCACCCCTCCACTTT. As protein: CASSFGTGGGDSPLHF.